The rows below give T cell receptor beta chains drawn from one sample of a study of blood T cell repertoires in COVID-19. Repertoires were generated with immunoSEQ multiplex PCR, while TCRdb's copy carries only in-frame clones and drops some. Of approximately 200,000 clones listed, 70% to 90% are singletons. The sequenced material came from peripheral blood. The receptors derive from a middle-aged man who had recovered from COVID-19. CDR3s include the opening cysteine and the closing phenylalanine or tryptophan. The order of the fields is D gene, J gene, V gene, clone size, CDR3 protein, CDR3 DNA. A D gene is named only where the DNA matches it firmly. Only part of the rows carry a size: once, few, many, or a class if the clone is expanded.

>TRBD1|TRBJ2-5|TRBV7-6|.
CASSSRTGGRETQYF
TGTGCCAGCAGCTCTCGGACAGGGGGCCGGGAGACCCAGTACTTC
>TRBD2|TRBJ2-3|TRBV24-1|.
CATSDPRLAGRGDTQYF
TGTGCCACCAGTGATCCCCGACTAGCGGGGAGGGGGGATACGCAGTATTTT
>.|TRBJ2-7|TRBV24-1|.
CATSDPGQSYEQYF
TGTGCCACCAGTGACCCCGGACAGTCCTACGAGCAGTACTTC
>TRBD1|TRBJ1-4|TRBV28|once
CASSQGQRSEKLFF
TGTGCCAGCAGCCAGGGACAGAGGAGTGAAAAACTGTTTTTT
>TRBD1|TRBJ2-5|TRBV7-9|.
CASSQRTGGETQYF
TGTGCCAGCAGCCAGAGGACAGGTGGGGAGACCCAGTACTTC
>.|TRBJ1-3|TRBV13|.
CASSPKTGNTIYF
TGTGCCAGCAGTCCTAAAACTGGAAACACCATATATTTT
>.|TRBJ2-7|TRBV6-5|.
CASTPPGQYEQYF
TGTGCCAGCACCCCCCCCGGACAGTACGAGCAGTACTTC
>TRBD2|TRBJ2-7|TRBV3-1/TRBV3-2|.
CASSQTTSGAKSYEQYF
TGTGCCAGCAGCCAGACGACTAGCGGGGCGAAATCCTACGAGCAGTACTTC
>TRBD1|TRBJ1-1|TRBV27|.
CASRRSGGGSTEAFF
TGTGCCAGCAGGAGGTCGGGAGGGGGCAGCACTGAAGCTTTCTTT
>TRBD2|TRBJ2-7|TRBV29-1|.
CSVPSPSGRIYEQYF
TGCAGCGTTCCCTCGCCCAGCGGGAGGATCTACGAGCAGTACTTC
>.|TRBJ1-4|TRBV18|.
CASSPISGGTTNEKLFF
TGTGCCAGCTCACCAATTTCGGGGGGCACCACTAATGAAAAACTGTTTTTT
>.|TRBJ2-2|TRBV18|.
CASSPSTGSGELFF
TGTGCCAGCTCACCATCTACAGGGTCCGGGGAGCTGTTTTTT
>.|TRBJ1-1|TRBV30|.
CASTRFMGNTEAFF
TGTGCCTCGACACGGTTTATGGGGAACACTGAAGCTTTCTTT
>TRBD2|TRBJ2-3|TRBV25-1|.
CASSGTPGLAGTDTQYF
TGTGCCAGCAGTGGCACCCCGGGACTAGCGGGCACAGATACGCAGTATTTT
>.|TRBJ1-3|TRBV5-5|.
CASSLVPGRNTIYF
TGTGCCAGCAGCTTGGTACCAGGCAGAAACACCATATATTTT
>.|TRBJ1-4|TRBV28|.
CASSLTQTTNEKLFF
TGTGCCAGCAGTTTAACCCAGACAACTAATGAAAAACTGTTTTTT
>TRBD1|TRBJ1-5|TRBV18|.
CASSPRQGEQPQHF
TGTGCCAGCTCACCCCGACAGGGTGAACAGCCCCAGCATTTT
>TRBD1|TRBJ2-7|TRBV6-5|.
CASRGQGGPYEQYF
TGTGCCAGCAGGGGACAGGGGGGGCCCTACGAGCAGTACTTC
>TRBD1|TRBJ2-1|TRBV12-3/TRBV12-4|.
CASSRDRVSEQFF
TGTGCCAGCAGCCGGGACAGGGTTAGTGAGCAGTTCTTC
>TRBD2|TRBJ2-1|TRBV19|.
CASSTVGTSGRGRNEQFF
TGTGCCAGTAGTACTGTCGGGACTAGCGGGAGGGGTCGTAATGAGCAGTTCTTC
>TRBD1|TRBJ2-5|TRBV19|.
CASSIGTGGFETQYF
TGTGCCAGTAGTATCGGGACAGGGGGCTTTGAGACCCAGTACTTC
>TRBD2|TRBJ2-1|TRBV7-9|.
CASSLAGDFDEQFF
TGTGCCAGCAGTCTAGCGGGAGACTTCGATGAGCAGTTCTTC
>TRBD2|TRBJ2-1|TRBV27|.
CASNLLAGEVNEQFF
TGTGCCAGCAACTTACTAGCGGGAGAAGTCAATGAGCAGTTCTTC
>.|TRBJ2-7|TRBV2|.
CASSEWAVAPYEQYF
TGTGCCAGCAGTGAATGGGCAGTAGCGCCCTACGAGCAGTACTTC
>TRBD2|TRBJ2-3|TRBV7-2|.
CASSPPGLAGVDTQYF
TGTGCCAGCAGCCCCCCGGGACTAGCGGGAGTAGATACGCAGTATTTT
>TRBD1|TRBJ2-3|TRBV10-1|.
CASRGQGKGTDTQYF
TGCGCCAGCAGAGGACAGGGGAAGGGGACAGATACGCAGTATTTT
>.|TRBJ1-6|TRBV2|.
CASSVGQNYNSPLHF
TGTGCCAGCAGCGTTGGCCAGAACTATAATTCACCCCTCCACTTT
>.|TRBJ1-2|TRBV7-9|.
CASSLGGTRGVIGGYTF
TGTGCCAGCAGCTTAGGCGGGACTCGGGGCGTAATCGGTGGCTACACCTTC
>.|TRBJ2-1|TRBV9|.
CASSVATSIVGYNEQFF
TGTGCCAGCAGCGTAGCTACGAGCATAGTCGGCTACAATGAGCAGTTCTTC
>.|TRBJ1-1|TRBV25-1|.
CASISGVTEAFF
TGTGCCAGCATCTCAGGGGTAACTGAAGCTTTCTTT
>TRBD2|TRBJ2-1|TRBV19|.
CASSTISLAGVSNEQFF
TGTGCCAGTAGTACCATCTCACTAGCGGGAGTATCAAATGAGCAGTTCTTC
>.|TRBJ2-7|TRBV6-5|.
CASSYSRGEQYF
TGTGCCAGCAGTTACAGCCGGGGGGAGCAGTACTTC
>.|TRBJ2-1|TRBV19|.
CASSFGQHNEQFF
TGTGCCAGTAGTTTCGGACAACACAATGAGCAGTTCTTC
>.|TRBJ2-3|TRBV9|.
CASSVDKDTQYF
TGTGCCAGCAGCGTCGACAAGGATACGCAGTATTTT
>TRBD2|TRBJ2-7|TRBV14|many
CASSQVPASGILYEQYF
TGTGCCAGCAGCCAAGTCCCCGCTAGCGGAATCCTCTACGAGCAGTACTTC
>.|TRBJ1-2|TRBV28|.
CASSLLVGEDGYTF
TGTGCCAGCAGTTTATTGGTGGGGGAGGATGGCTACACCTTC
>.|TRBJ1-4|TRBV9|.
CASSVDSTNEKLFF
TGTGCCAGCAGCGTGGACTCAACTAATGAAAAACTGTTTTTT
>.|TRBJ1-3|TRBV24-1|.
CATSPGPGNTIYF
TGTGCCACCAGTCCAGGGCCTGGAAACACCATATATTTT
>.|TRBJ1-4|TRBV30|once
CAWSPIYGGAREKLFF
TGTGCCTGGAGTCCCATTTACGGGGGGGCGCGGGAAAAACTGTTTTTT
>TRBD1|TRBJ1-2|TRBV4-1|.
CASSPGVRDARGRPYGYTF
TGCGCCAGCAGCCCAGGAGTAAGGGACGCGAGGGGGCGGCCCTATGGCTACACCTTC